This T cell receptor (beta chain) appears in the sequencing data of a study of beta chain features in type 1 diabetes. Study summary: Similarity in age, gender and cell yields was seen between patients and healthy donors.

Naive, central memory, regulatory and stem cell-like memory cells within the CD4+ compartment were sorted using CD45RO/CCR7/CD25/CD127/CD95/CD27. General study findings and limits: PCR might favor shorter templates, but any such skew would affect patients and controls equally. Moderate yet significant TCRB CDR3 shortening was seen in Type 1 diabetes patients in all four CD4+ subsets.

This CDR3 has 15 residues. V was clipped by 5 bases and J by 6 bases; unmatched bases: 9. The germline gives CDR1 MNHEY, CDR2 SMNVEV (reference sequence). About this clone: What it binds is not known.

Of the isolated RNA, all was reverse transcribed, and so the sequenced material was expressed TCRB transcripts. Naive, central memory and regulatory T cell samples produced a mean of approximately 4 million reads. Some clones are missing from TCRdb's copy, which holds only in-frame ones; the method was immunoSEQ multiplex PCR. The table records 600,000 to 750,000 clones, 9.5% to 15% of them present only once. This sequence originates from a man aged 25 to 40 with type 1 diabetes. The V call is TRBV27, the J call TRBJ1-5; 8 bases line up with TRBD1. The sequenced sample consisted of naive CD4+ T cells from blood. CDR3 protein: CASSPRQGSRQPQHF. CDR3 coding DNA: TGTGCCAGCAGTCCCAGACAGGGGAGTCGTCAGCCCCAGCATTTT.